This TCR beta chain was obtained from a study of T cell repertoires in cytomegalovirus infection. Study-wide context: It was the public TCR beta signatures that indicated both CMV infection and matching HLA type.

About this clonotype: The antigen is unknown.

TCRdb passed the reads through MiXCR, listing each CDR3 protein once. Of more than 650,000 distinct CDR3 sequences listed, 35% to 45% are singletons. The J segment lost 0 bases and the V segment lost 3 bases, leaving 9 bases of the junction unmatched. The CDR3 spans 18 residues. Germline V lookup: CDR1 SNHLY, CDR2 FYNNEI. Whole-study findings and limits: Frequencies of public TCR beta families were cumulated, and this identified carriers of CMV plus the relevant HLA.

This receptor was taken from a human donor in good health (CMV status not recorded). Some clones in this sample may be carry-over from other donors' samples. The sequenced sample consisted of PBMCs. The chain employs TRBV2 and TRBJ1-5, with 9 bases identical to TRBD1. CDR3 nucleotides: TGTGCCAGCAGTGATTTAAGGACAGGGGAACTTAGCAATCAGCCCCAGCATTTT. This encodes CASSDLRTGELSNQPQHF.